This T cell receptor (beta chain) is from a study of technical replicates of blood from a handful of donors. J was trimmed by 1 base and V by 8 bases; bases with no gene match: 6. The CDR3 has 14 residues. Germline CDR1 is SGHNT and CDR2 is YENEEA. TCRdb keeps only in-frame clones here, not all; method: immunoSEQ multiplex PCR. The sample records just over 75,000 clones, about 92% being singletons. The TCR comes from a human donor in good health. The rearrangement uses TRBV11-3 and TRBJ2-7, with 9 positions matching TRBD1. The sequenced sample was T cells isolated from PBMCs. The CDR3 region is CASARGTGSYEQYF. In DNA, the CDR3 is TGTGCCAGCGCGCGGGGGACAGGGTCCTACGAGCAGTACTTC. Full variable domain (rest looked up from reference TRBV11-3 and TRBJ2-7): EAGVVQSPRYKIIEKKQPVAFWCNPISGHNTLYWYLQNLGQGPELLIRYENEEAVDDSQLPKDRFSAERLKGVDSTLKIQPAELGDSAVYLCASARGTGSYEQYFGPGTRLTVT.